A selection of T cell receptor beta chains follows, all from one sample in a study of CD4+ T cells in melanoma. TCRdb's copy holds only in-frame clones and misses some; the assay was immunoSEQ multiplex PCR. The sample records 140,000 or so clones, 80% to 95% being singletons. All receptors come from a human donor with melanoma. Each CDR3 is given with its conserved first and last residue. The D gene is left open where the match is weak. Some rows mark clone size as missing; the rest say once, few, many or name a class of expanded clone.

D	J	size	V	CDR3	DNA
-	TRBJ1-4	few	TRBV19	CASSGYTTTNEKLFF	TGTGCCAGTAGTGGGTACACGACAACTAATGAAAAACTGTTTTTT
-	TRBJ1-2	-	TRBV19	CASRESQGKMTYGYTF	TGTGCCAGTAGAGAGTCACAGGGTAAGATGACCTATGGCTACACCTTC
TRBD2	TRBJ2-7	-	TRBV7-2	CASSLKRGGEQYF	TGTGCCAGCAGCTTAAAGCGGGGTGGCGAGCAGTACTTC
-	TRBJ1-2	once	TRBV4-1	CASSPRDGDFYGYTF	TGCGCCAGCAGCCCACGGGACGGAGATTTCTATGGCTACACCTTC
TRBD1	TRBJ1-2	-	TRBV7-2	CASNNRSQGVNNYGYTF	TGTGCCAGCAATAACCGAAGTCAGGGGGTCAATAACTATGGCTACACCTTC
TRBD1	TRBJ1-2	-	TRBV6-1	CASSRTGLLRDGYTF	TGTGCCAGCAGTAGGACAGGGTTATTAAGGGATGGCTACACCTTC
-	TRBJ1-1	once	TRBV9	CASSARNFNTEAFF	TGTGCCAGCAGCGCCAGGAACTTTAACACTGAAGCTTTCTTT
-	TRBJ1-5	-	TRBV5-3	CARSPDRLNQPQHF	TGTGCCAGAAGCCCTGACAGACTCAATCAGCCCCAGCATTTT
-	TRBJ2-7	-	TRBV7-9	CASSYRDYEQYF	TGTGCCAGCAGTTACAGGGATTACGAGCAGTACTTC
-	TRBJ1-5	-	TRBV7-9	CASSPQGGNQPQHF	TGTGCCAGCAGCCCACAGGGTGGCAATCAGCCCCAGCATTTT
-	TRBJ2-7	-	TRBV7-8	CASSLPGYYGEQYF	TGTGCCAGCAGCTTACCAGGGTACTATGGCGAGCAGTACTTC
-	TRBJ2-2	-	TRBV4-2	CASSLGGLQNTGELFF	TGTGCCAGCAGCCTAGGCGGTCTGCAGAACACCGGGGAGCTGTTTTTT
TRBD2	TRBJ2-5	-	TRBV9	CASSVRGSGGRETQYF	TGTGCCAGCAGCGTGAGGGGCTCCGGGGGGAGGGAGACCCAGTACTTC
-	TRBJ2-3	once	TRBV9	CASSPPTSWDTQYF	TGTGCCAGCAGCCCCCCCACCTCGTGGGATACGCAGTATTTT
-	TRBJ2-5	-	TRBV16	CASSQSSLLRTQETQYF	TGTGCCAGCAGCCAATCGAGCCTGCTGAGGACACAAGAGACCCAGTACTTC
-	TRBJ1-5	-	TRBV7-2	CASSLSSSNQPQHF	TGTGCCAGCAGCTTGAGCAGCAGTAATCAGCCCCAGCATTTT
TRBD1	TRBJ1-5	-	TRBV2	CASTKDRPNQPQHF	TGTGCCAGCACTAAGGACAGGCCCAATCAGCCCCAGCATTTT
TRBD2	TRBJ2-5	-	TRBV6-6	CASSFGGIQETQYF	TGTGCCAGCAGTTTCGGGGGGATCCAAGAGACCCAGTACTTC
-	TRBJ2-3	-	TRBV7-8	CASSLGGQGSTDTQYF	TGTGCCAGCAGCTTAGGGGGGCAGGGGAGCACAGATACGCAGTATTTT
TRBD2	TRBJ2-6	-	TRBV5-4	CASGAPGRQATSGANVLTF	TGTGCCAGCGGCGCGCCCGGGAGGCAGGCGACCTCTGGGGCCAACGTCCTGACTTTC
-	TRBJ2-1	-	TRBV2	CASRVTRVGNEQFF	TGTGCCAGCAGGGTCACAAGGGTGGGCAATGAGCAGTTCTTC
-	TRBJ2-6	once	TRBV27	CASSTSGANVLTF	TGTGCCAGCAGCACCTCTGGGGCCAACGTCCTGACTTTC
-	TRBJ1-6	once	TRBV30	CAYGTEPYNSPLHF	TGTGCCTACGGGACGGAGCCATATAATTCACCCCTCCACTTT
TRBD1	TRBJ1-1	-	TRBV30	CAWEVPDRTNTEAFF	TGTGCCTGGGAGGTCCCGGACAGGACTAACACTGAAGCTTTCTTT
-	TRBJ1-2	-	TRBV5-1	CASSPDITSYGYTF	TGCGCCAGCAGCCCGGACATCACCTCCTATGGCTACACCTTC
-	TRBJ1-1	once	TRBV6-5	CASSYGWGTEAFF	TGTGCCAGCAGTTACGGGTGGGGCACTGAAGCTTTCTTT
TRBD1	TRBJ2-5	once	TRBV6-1	CASRGQGHQETQYF	TGTGCCAGCAGGGGACAGGGCCACCAAGAGACCCAGTACTTC
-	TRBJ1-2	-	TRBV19	CASSHLKRVGPNYGYTF	TGTGCCAGTAGCCATCTAAAACGTGTGGGGCCTAACTATGGCTACACCTTC
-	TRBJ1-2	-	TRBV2	CASSESRFNGYTF	TGTGCCAGCAGTGAGTCCAGATTTAATGGCTACACCTTC
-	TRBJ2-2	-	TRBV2	CASRPGANTGELFF	TGTGCCAGCAGGCCGGGGGCGAACACCGGGGAGCTGTTTTTT
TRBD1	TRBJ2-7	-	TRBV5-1	CASSSPGQLNEQYF	TGCGCCAGCAGCTCCCCGGGACAGTTAAACGAGCAGTACTTC
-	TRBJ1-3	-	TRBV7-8	CASSLAIGLGNTIYF	TGTGCCAGCAGCTTAGCGATAGGGTTGGGAAACACCATATATTTT
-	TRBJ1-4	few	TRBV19	CASSSIQLADEKLFF	TGTGCCAGTAGTAGCATACAGCTCGCTGATGAAAAACTGTTTTTT
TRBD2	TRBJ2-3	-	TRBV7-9	CASSTTSVFDTQYF	TGTGCCAGCAGCACAACTAGCGTATTCGATACGCAGTATTTT
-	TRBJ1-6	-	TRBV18	CASSALDRSYNSPLHF	TGTGCCAGCTCTGCTCTGGACCGCTCCTATAATTCACCCCTCCACTTT
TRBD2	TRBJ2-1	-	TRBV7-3	CASSLRGGASYNEQFF	TGTGCCAGCAGCTTACGCGGGGGGGCATCCTACAATGAGCAGTTCTTC
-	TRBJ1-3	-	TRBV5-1	CASSSEGVGNTIYF	TGCGCCAGCAGCTCGGAGGGGGTCGGAAACACCATATATTTT
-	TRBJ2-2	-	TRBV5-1	CASSLRQDNTGELFF	TGCGCCAGCAGCTTGCGGCAGGACAACACCGGGGAGCTGTTTTTT
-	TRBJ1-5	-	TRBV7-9	CASSLGHLEDQPQHF	TGTGCCAGCAGCTTAGGCCATTTAGAAGATCAGCCCCAGCATTTT
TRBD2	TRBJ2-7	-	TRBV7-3	CASNGGSPAISSYEQYF	TGTGCCAGTAACGGGGGGAGTCCGGCGATTAGCTCCTACGAGCAGTACTTC
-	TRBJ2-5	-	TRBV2	CASSSGEGETQYF	TGTGCCAGCAGTTCAGGGGAGGGGGAGACCCAGTACTTC
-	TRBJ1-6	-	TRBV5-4	CASSLPGANSPLHF	TGTGCCAGCAGCTTGCCAGGGGCTAATTCACCCCTCCACTTT
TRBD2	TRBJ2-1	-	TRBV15	CATSRAPASSGGPHGQFF	TGTGCCACCAGCAGAGCCCCGGCTTCCAGCGGGGGGCCCCATGGGCAGTTCTTC